A single sample is the source of the 11 T cell receptor beta chains below, sequenced in a study of diagnostic markers for celiac disease (dated by TCRdb to 2020 to 2021). Instrument used: Illumina MiSeq. TCRdb reprocessed the reads, reporting each CDR3 protein sequence once and no DNA. The sample table includes 3,600 or so distinct CDR3 sequences. The ten largest clones take up roughly a tenth of the sample. The sample consisted of either unsorted cells or a sorted T cell fraction (not recorded which). The receptors stem from a human donor. This table probably holds off-target reads from a library built for another chain.

The V and J genes are TRBV4-3 and TRBJ2-3; TCRdb lists TRBD2, though no DNA is available to test this call. The CDR3 is made up of 14 amino acids. Germline CDR1 is LGHNA and CDR2 is YSLEER. CDR3 sequence reads: CASSPRGGRYTQYF.

This clonotype ranks as medium-sized in terms of frequency. V usage is TRBV6-6 and J usage is TRBJ1-2. The CDR3 sequence is 15 residues long. The germline V gene has CDR1 MNHNY and CDR2 SVGAGI (reference sequence). The CDR3 here is CASSYSIRGEGGYTF.

CDR3 in amino acids: CASSPRIEGQGGYTF. This rearrangement joins TRBV2 to TRBJ1-2; the TRBD1 assignment by TCRdb is unverifiable without DNA. Germline values: CDR1 SNHLY, CDR2 FYNNEI. The CDR3 covers 15 residues.

V is TRBV20-1 and J is TRBJ2-7. The CDR3 extends over 14 amino acids. In germline, CDR1 is DFQATT, CDR2 SNEGSKA (reference sequence). CDR3 amino acids: CSASASGGSYEQYF.

This clonotype ranks as medium-sized in terms of frequency. The rearrangement uses TRBV4-3 and TRBJ1-2. The CDR3 runs to 14 residues. Germline CDR1 reads LGHNA; CDR2 reads YSLEER. The CDR3: CASSQEMTGYGYTF.

The chain combines TRBV5-1 with TRBJ1-1. Germline V gene data show CDR1 as SGHRS and CDR2 as YFSETQ. The CDR3 has 14 amino acids. The CDR3 loop reads CASSPDIMNTEAFF. The variable domain in full, with the rest retrieved from reference TRBV5-1 and TRBJ1-1, is KAGVTQTPRYLIKTRGQQVTLSCSPISGHRSVSWYQQTPGQGLQFLFEYFSETQRNKGNFPGRFSGRQFSNSRSEMNVSTLELGDSALYLCASSPDIMNTEAFFGQGTRLTVV.

By frequency, this clonotype is medium-sized (0.01 to 0.1%). The CDR3 sequence: CAIGPSGNEQFF. This chain joins TRBV10-3 and TRBJ2-1; the TCRdb D gene call, TRBD1, has no DNA to confirm it. Germline loops: CDR1 ENHRY, CDR2 SYGVKD. The CDR3 spans 12 residues.

J is TRBJ2-3 and V is TRBV14; the TRBD1 assignment by TCRdb is unverifiable without DNA. The length of the CDR3 is 15 residues. CDR1 and CDR2 from the germline V gene are SGHDN and FVKESK. The CDR3 is CASSQDRARADTQYF. Variable domain in full (rest from reference TRBV14 and TRBJ2-3): EAGVTQFPSHSVIEKGQTVTLRCDPISGHDNLYWYRRVMGKEIKFLLHFVKESKQDESGMPNNRFLAERTGGTYSTLKVQPAELEDSGVYFCASSQDRARADTQYFGPGTRLTVL.

The chain employs TRBV10-3 and TRBJ1-2. Germline assignment: CDR1 ENHRY and CDR2 SYGVKD. This CDR3 comprises 13 residues. CDR3 sequence: CAISRGYGYGYTF.

This clonotype is deemed large (0.1 to 1%) by its frequency. The gene calls are TRBV4-2 and TRBJ1-6. Germline V gives CDR1 LGHNA, CDR2 YNFKEQ. The CDR3 is made up of 12 amino acids. This CDR3 reads CASSQESSPLHF.

The genes are TRBV15 and TRBJ2-1; TCRdb's D call, TRBD2, is unchecked because there is no DNA. This CDR3 is built from 16 residues. In germline, CDR1 is LNHNV, CDR2 YYDKDF (reference sequence). The CDR3 reads CATPRASGRPYNEQFF. Drawing the rest from reference TRBV15 and TRBJ2-1, the complete variable domain is DAMVIQNPRYQVTQFGKPVTLSCSQTLNHNVMYWYQQKSSQAPKLLFHYYDKDFNNEADTPDNFQSRRPNTSFCFLDIRSPGLGDTAMYLCATPRASGRPYNEQFFGPGTRLTVL.